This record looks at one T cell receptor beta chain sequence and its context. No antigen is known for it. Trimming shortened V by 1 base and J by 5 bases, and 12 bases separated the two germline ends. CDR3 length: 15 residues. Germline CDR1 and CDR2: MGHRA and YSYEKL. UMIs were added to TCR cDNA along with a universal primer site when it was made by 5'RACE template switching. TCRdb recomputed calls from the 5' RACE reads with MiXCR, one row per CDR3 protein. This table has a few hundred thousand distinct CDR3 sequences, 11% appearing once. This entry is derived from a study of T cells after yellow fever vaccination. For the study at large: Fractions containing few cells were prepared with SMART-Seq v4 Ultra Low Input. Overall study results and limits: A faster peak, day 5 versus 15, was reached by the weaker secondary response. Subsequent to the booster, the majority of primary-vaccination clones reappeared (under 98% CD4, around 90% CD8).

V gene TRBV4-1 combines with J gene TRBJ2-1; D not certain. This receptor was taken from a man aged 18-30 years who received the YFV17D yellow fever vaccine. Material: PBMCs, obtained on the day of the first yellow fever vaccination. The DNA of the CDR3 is TGCGCCAGCAGCCAAGGTGCCCCTATCCACAATGAGCAGTTCTTC. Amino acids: CASSQGAPIHNEQFF.